Below, 17 T cell receptor beta chains from the same sample are listed, as sequenced in a study of human T cells and chemical hapten exposure. From the RACE reads, TCRdb called clonotypes with MiXCR, one entry per CDR3 protein. The data contain about 140,000 distinct CDR3 sequences, 10% to 15% of them singletons. Specified time point: patch test 2, 6 weeks after DPC sensitization. Noted treatment: therapeutic diphenylcyclopropenone sensitization with weekly scalp DPC. The specimen comprised whole blood, sampled in connection with sensitization to the hapten diphenylcyclopropenone (DPC). The receptors stem from a woman aged 50 to 60 with alopecia areata. Some clones in this sample may be carry-over from other donors' samples.

At least ten counts were recorded for this clonotype. CDR3 amino acids: CASSLVAGGNEQYF. CDR3 bases: TGTGCCAGCAGCTTGGTAGCGGGAGGTAACGAGCAGTACTTC. This rearrangement joins TRBV7-2 to TRBJ2-7; 10 nucleotides agree with TRBD2. Germline V CDR1 and CDR2: SGHTA, FQGNSA. The CDR3 sequence is 14 residues long. V was pared by 3 bases and J by 5 bases, with 4 bases of the junction left unmatched.

This clonotype was picked up many times. The genes are TRBV24-1 and TRBJ2-1; 8 bases align to TRBD1. V lost 3 bases, J lost 6 bases, and 9 bases stayed unmatched. Germline assignment: CDR1 KGHDR and CDR2 SFDVKD. The CDR3 is 16 amino acids. The CDR3 loop reads CATSDDRQGISNEQFF. Here the CDR3 DNA reads TGTGCCACCAGTGATGATAGACAGGGGATAAGCAATGAGCAGTTCTTC.

V gene TRBV19 combines with J gene TRBJ1-4, with 9 bases aligning to TRBD1. J was trimmed by 8 bases and V by 9 bases; bases with no gene match: 4. Per germline, CDR1 LNHDA and CDR2 SQIVND (reference sequence). This CDR3 has 12 amino acids. The CDR3 bases are TGTGCCAGCTCCGGGACAGGGGAAAAACTGTTTTTT. Protein product: CASSGTGEKLFF.

This clonotype was recorded at least ten times. The chain combines TRBV7-8 with TRBJ2-1; TRBD2 might be the D (6 bases). CDR1 SGHVS and CDR2 FQNEAQ come from the germline V gene. V was trimmed by 7 bases and J by 3 bases, leaving 13 bases between them. This CDR3 has 14 amino acids. The CDR3 sequence is CASTWGDIYNEQFF. CDR3 DNA sequence: TGTGCCAGCACCTGGGGGGATATCTACAATGAGCAGTTCTTC. Together with reference TRBV7-8 and TRBJ2-1, the CDR3 gives the full variable domain: GAGVSQSPRYKVAKRGQDVALRCDPISGHVSLFWYQQALGQGPEFLTYFQNEAQLDKSGLPSDRFFAERPEGSVSTLKIQRTQQEDSAVYLCASTWGDIYNEQFFGPGTRLTVL.

There are many counts of this clonotype. The chain carries TRBV20-1 and TRBJ1-1; 9 bases match TRBD1. CDR3 length equals 15 residues. Germline V gene data show CDR1 as DFQATT and CDR2 as SNEGSKA (reference sequence). Trimming at V came to 6 bases and at J to 0 bases, leaving 8 bases not matched to a gene. CDR3 residues: CSAGTGRGMNTEAFF. The CDR3 bases are TGCAGTGCAGGGACAGGGAGGGGTATGAACACTGAAGCTTTCTTT.

By frequency in the sample, this clonotype is medium-sized. The chain combines TRBV7-6 with TRBJ2-7; the D is unclear. Deletions cut 5 bases from V and 3 bases from J, with 11 bases between. Per germline, CDR1 SGHVS and CDR2 FNYEAQ. This CDR3 contains 13 residues. This chain's CDR3 is CASSAGPNYEQYF. The CDR3 DNA reads TGTGCCAGCAGCGCTGGGCCCAACTACGAGCAGTACTTC.

This clonotype was counted only a few times. CDR3 coding DNA: TGCGCCAGCAGCCAAGATCGGACTAGCGTTGCCTACGAGCAGTACTTC. It codes for CASSQDRTSVAYEQYF. The chain has TRBV4-1 and TRBJ2-7, with 9 bases aligning to TRBD2. The CDR3 totals 16 residues. V lost 0 bases, J lost 2 bases, and 5 bases stayed unmatched. Germline-derived CDR1 and CDR2 are MGHRA and YSYEKL.

There are a few counts of this clonotype. The chain uses TRBV29-1 and TRBJ2-1; D is perhaps TRBD2 (7 bases). Germline CDR1 SQVTM, CDR2 ANQGSEA. V was trimmed by 2 bases and J by 7 bases, leaving 9 bases between them. The CDR3 is 12 residues long. CDR3 bases: TGCAGCGTTGAAAGGGGGGGAAATGAGCAGTTCTTC. Protein: CSVERGGNEQFF.

The sample holds a few counts of this clonotype. The gene calls are TRBV11-3 and TRBJ2-1; TRBD2 matches 11 bases. CDR1 SGHNT and CDR2 YENEEA come from the germline V gene. V lost 5 bases to trimming and J lost 0 bases; unmatched junction nucleotides: 6. This CDR3 has 17 residues. The chain's CDR3 is CASSPFGLAGSYNEQFF. In nucleotides, the CDR3 is TGTGCCAGCAGCCCCTTCGGACTAGCGGGCTCCTACAATGAGCAGTTCTTC.

V gene TRBV27 combines with J gene TRBJ2-1; 16 bases are shared with TRBD2. Per the germline V gene, CDR1 is MNHEY and CDR2 is SMNVEV (reference sequence). With V trimmed by 5 bases and J by 4 bases, 5 bases remained unmatched. CDR3 size: 17 residues. This chain's CDR3 is CASSPGLAGGPYNEQFF. The CDR3 DNA sequence: TGTGCCAGCAGTCCGGGACTAGCGGGAGGGCCGTACAATGAGCAGTTCTTC.

This clonotype was recorded a few times. Here the CDR3 reads CASSQDASGRNYVSSYNEQFF. The DNA of the CDR3 is TGTGCCAGCAGCCAAGACGCTAGCGGGAGAAACTACGTAAGCTCCTACAATGAGCAGTTCTTC. The chain employs TRBV4-2 and TRBJ2-1; 10 bases match TRBD2. Germline assignment: CDR1 LGHNA and CDR2 YNFKEQ. V shed 0 bases and J 0 bases; nucleotides not matched to a gene: 14. This CDR3 is 21 amino acids long.

The chain uses TRBV7-6 and TRBJ2-7; 9 bases line up with TRBD2. V lost 3 bases and J lost 1; bases outside the gene matches: 7. The CDR3 has 16 amino acids. Germline assignment: CDR1 SGHVS and CDR2 FNYEAQ. The CDR3: CASSLRLAAESYEQYF. The CDR3 coding sequence is TGTGCCAGCAGCTTGAGACTAGCGGCCGAATCCTACGAGCAGTACTTC.

There are a few counts of this clonotype. CDR3 DNA sequence: TGTGCCAGCAGAAGGCTAGCGGGAGCCACCTACAATGAGCAGTTCTTC. Its translation: CASRRLAGATYNEQFF. This sequence joins TRBV6-5 and TRBJ2-1, with 10 positions matching TRBD2. The length of the CDR3 is 16 residues. Per germline, CDR1 MNHEY and CDR2 SVGAGI. V shed 6 bases and J 2 bases; nucleotides not matched to a gene: 7.

The chain is built from TRBV24-1 and TRBJ2-1; 13 bases map to TRBD2. CDR1 KGHDR and CDR2 SFDVKD come from the germline V gene. The CDR3 is made up of 17 amino acids. V trimming: 2 bases; J trimming: 7 bases; junction bases outside the gene matches: 7. The CDR3: CATSDWAGTSGNNEQFF. The DNA of the CDR3 is TGTGCCACCAGTGATTGGGCCGGGACTAGCGGGAATAATGAGCAGTTCTTC.

This clonotype was observed at least ten times. The rearrangement uses TRBV4-2 and TRBJ1-5, with 7 bases aligning to TRBD1. Germline V gene data show CDR1 as LGHNA and CDR2 as YNFKEQ. The CDR3 is made up of 15 amino acids. With 0 bases clipped from V and 4 bases from J, the junction kept 3 bases outside the gene matches. CDR3 residues: CASSQDDRVNQPQHF. CDR3 coding DNA: TGTGCCAGCAGCCAAGACGACAGGGTAAATCAGCCCCAGCATTTT.

This clonotype was seen many times. The genes are TRBV5-1 and TRBJ2-5, with D tentatively TRBD2 (6 bases). This CDR3 is built from 17 residues. Looked up from germline, CDR1 is SGHRS and CDR2 is YFSETQ. The V and J ends lost 0 bases and 1 base respectively, with 16 bases between them. The CDR3 reads CASSLVSLGSGQETQYF. CDR3 nucleotide sequence: TGCGCCAGCAGCTTGGTGTCGTTGGGTAGCGGCCAAGAGACCCAGTACTTC.

This clonotype was seen many times. The V and J genes are TRBV5-1 and TRBJ2-6; D not certain. The CDR3 has 19 residues. Germline V gene data show CDR1 as SGHRS and CDR2 as YFSETQ. Trimming removed 2 bases from V and 0 bases from J, with 18 bases in between. The CDR3 spells CASSFGQKTFHSGANVLTF. CDR3 nucleotide sequence: TGCGCCAGCAGCTTCGGCCAGAAGACATTCCACTCTGGGGCCAACGTCCTGACTTTC. Full variable domain (missing parts from reference TRBV5-1 and TRBJ2-6): KAGVTQTPRYLIKTRGQQVTLSCSPISGHRSVSWYQQTPGQGLQFLFEYFSETQRNKGNFPGRFSGRQFSNSRSEMNVSTLELGDSALYLCASSFGQKTFHSGANVLTFGAGSRLTVL.